The present T cell receptor beta chain was sequenced within a study of PD-1 blockade in classical Hodgkin lymphoma. Generated by immunoSEQ multiplex PCR, the TCRdb table keeps only in-frame clones and is missing some. The sample gives about 20,000 clones, nearly 75% of which show up once; around a quarter is in the top ten. Relapse was seen in all patients after autologous stem cell transplantation, and brentuximab vedotin exposure was variable. Patients' outcomes at their best amounted to complete response, partial response or progressive disease. This clone has only a few counts. Sequences were derived from peripheral blood mononuclear cells (PBMCs), sampled before the second cycle of nivolumab. The TCR sequence derives from a human donor with classical Hodgkin lymphoma.

The DNA of the CDR3 is TGTGCCAGCGGAGGAGAGGCGGGCTCCTACAATGAGCAGTTCTTC. Residues: CASGGEAGSYNEQFF. J is TRBJ2-1 and V is TRBV6-1; a possible D gene is TRBD2 (5 bases). The V gene lost 8 bases and the J gene lost 0 bases, with 14 bases spanning the gap. The CDR3 totals 15 residues. Germline V lookup: CDR1 MNHNS, CDR2 SASEGT.